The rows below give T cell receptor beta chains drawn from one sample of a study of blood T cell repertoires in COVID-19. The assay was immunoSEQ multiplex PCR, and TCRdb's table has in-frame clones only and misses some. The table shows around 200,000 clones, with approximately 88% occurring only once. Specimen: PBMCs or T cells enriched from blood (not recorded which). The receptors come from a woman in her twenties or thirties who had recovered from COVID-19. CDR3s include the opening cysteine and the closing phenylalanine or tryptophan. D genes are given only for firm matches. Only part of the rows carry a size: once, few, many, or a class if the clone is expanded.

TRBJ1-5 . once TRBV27 CASRLSREGQPQHF TGTGCCAGCAGATTATCCAGGGAGGGTCAGCCCCAGCATTTT
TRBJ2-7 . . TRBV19 CASSPWTQSYEQYF TGTGCCAGTAGTCCCTGGACACAATCCTACGAGCAGTACTTC
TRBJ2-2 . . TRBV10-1 CASRRGRRPANTGELFF TGCGCCAGCAGGAGAGGTAGACGCCCGGCGAACACCGGGGAGCTGTTTTTT
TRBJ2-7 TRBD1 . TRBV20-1 CSATQGDEQYF TGCAGTGCTACCCAGGGGGACGAGCAGTACTTC
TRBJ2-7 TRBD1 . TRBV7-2 CASSLNPGQGHEQYF TGTGCCAGCAGCTTAAATCCGGGACAGGGCCACGAGCAGTACTTC
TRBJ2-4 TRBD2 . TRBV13 CASSLTWTSGTPKNIQYF TGTGCCAGCAGCTTAACGTGGACTAGCGGGACCCCCAAAAACATTCAGTACTTC
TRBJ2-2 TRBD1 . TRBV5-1 CASSEDRGRRSNTGELFF TGCGCCAGCAGCGAGGACAGGGGGCGACGATCGAACACCGGGGAGCTGTTTTTT
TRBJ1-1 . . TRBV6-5 CASSRNRADTEAFF TGTGCCAGCAGTAGGAACAGGGCGGACACTGAAGCTTTCTTT
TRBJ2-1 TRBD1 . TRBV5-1 CASSFRTGGNEQFF TGCGCCAGCAGCTTTAGGACAGGGGGCAATGAGCAGTTCTTC
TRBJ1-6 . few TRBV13 CASSPGLNNSPLHF TGTGCCAGCAGCCCGGGACTGAATAATTCACCCCTCCACTTT
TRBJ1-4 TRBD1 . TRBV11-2 CASSLADRVNEKLFF TGTGCCAGCAGCTTAGCAGACAGGGTTAATGAAAAACTGTTTTTT
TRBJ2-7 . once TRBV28 CASSLYRAYEQYF TGTGCCAGCAGTTTATACAGGGCCTACGAGCAGTACTTC
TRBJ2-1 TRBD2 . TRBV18 CASSPPTSGGSYNEQFF TGTGCCAGCTCACCACCGACTAGCGGGGGGTCCTACAATGAGCAGTTCTTC
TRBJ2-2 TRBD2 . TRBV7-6 CASSLVSGGAAGELFF TGTGCCAGCAGCTTAGTAAGCGGGGGGGCCGCCGGGGAGCTGTTTTTT
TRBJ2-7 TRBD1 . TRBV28 CASSYTGVDGEQYF TGTGCCAGCAGTTACACAGGGGTTGACGGGGAGCAGTACTTC
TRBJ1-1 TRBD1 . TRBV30 CAWSDRGPRNTEAFF TGTGCCTGGAGTGACAGGGGGCCAAGGAACACTGAAGCTTTCTTT
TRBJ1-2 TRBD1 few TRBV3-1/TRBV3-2 CASSPEGQATYGYTF TGTGCCAGCAGCCCAGAGGGACAGGCTACCTATGGCTACACCTTC
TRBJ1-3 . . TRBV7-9 CASSLGTLWGSGNTIYF TGTGCCAGCAGCTTAGGGACACTATGGGGTTCTGGAAACACCATATATTTT
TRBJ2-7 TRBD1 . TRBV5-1 CASSGGQAPEQYF TGCGCCAGCAGCGGAGGACAGGCGCCCGAGCAGTACTTC
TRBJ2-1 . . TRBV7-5 CARSLAEFNRRALSYNEQFF TGTGCCAGAAGCTTAGCCGAGTTTAATAGGCGGGCCCTATCCTACAATGAGCAGTTCTTC
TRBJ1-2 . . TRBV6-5 CASSYSLGQTYGYTF TGTGCCAGCAGTTACTCCCTGGGGCAGACCTATGGCTACACCTTC
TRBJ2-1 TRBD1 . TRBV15 CATSSHRDRGVREQFF TGTGCCACCAGCAGTCACCGGGACAGGGGGGTACGAGAGCAGTTCTTC
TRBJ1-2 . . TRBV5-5 CASSLAKASGGAFGYTF TGTGCCAGCAGCTTGGCCAAGGCGTCGGGGGGCGCCTTCGGCTACACCTTC
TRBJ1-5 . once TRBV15 CATSPSRESNQPQHF TGTGCCACCAGCCCCTCAAGGGAGAGCAATCAGCCCCAGCATTTT
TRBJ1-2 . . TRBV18 CASSPPGLTPLGYTF TGTGCCAGCTCACCACCCGGACTCACCCCCTTAGGCTACACCTTC